Shown below are 5 T cell receptor beta chains from a single sample sequenced in a study of blood T cells in healthy people across ages. The authors ran a second PCR of 7 to 11 cycles using a sample-barcoded 5' primer and a J-beta primer mix. TCRdb reanalysed the 5' RACE reads using MiXCR and keeps one entry per CDR3 protein. The table lists about 670,000 distinct CDR3 sequences, over 40% of them singletons. Sequences were obtained from blood. The receptor set was obtained from an elderly woman in good health.

This clonotype was picked up many times. This chain uses TRBV3-1 with TRBJ2-5, with D tentatively TRBD1 (6 bases). With 3 bases removed from V and 4 bases from J, the gap between germline ends came to 12 bases. The CDR3 is 14 amino acids. Germline V lookup: CDR1 LGHDT, CDR2 YNNKEL (reference sequence). CDR3 DNA sequence: TGTGCCAGCAGCCACGTCCAGGGGCTAGAGACCCAGTACTTC. Protein product: CASSHVQGLETQYF.

The chain has TRBV20-1 and TRBJ2-3; D may be TRBD1 (5 bases). Per the germline V gene, CDR1 is DFQATT and CDR2 is SNEGSKA (reference sequence). Trimming removed 6 bases at V and 5 bases at J, with 15 bases between. This CDR3 has 13 amino acids. The CDR3 is CSALRDSGDTQYF. CDR3 bases: TGCAGTGCCCTCAGGGATTCAGGAGATACGCAGTATTTT.

Notes on this clonotype: A much more abundant neighbour one base away suggests this may be a read error. This chain joins TRBV10-1 and TRBJ2-5, with no clear D. In germline, CDR1 is WNHNN, CDR2 SYGVQD (reference sequence). V was clipped by 2 bases and J by 2 bases, with 12 bases between them. The CDR3 is made up of 15 amino acids. The CDR3: CASSEPGTAQETQYF. The CDR3 DNA is TGCGCCAGCAGTGAGCCTGGTACAGCACAAGAGACCCAGTACTTC.

Ten or more counts support this clonotype. The CDR3: CASREPGLAGSNYEQYF. The CDR3 bases are TGCGCCAGCAGGGAACCGGGACTAGCGGGATCCAACTACGAGCAGTACTTC. V is TRBV5-1 and J is TRBJ2-7; 13 bases match TRBD2. Trimming at V came to 5 bases and at J to 3 bases, leaving 11 bases not matched to a gene. CDR3 length: 17 residues. Germline loops: CDR1 SGHRS, CDR2 YFSETQ.

Comments on this clonotype: A single base separates this from a much larger clone, so it may be a read error. The chain has TRBV12-3 or TRBV12-4 and TRBJ1-2, with TRBD1 matching over 7 bases. CDR3 length: 13 residues. Germline trimming cut 2 bases from V and 7 bases from J; bases unmatched to any gene: 4. DNA of the CDR3: TGTGCCAGCAGTTTAAAGGCAGGGGGTGGCTACACCTTC. It codes for CASSLKAGGGYTF.